This T cell receptor (beta chain) derives from a study of CD8+ T cells in alopecia areata. Following extraction, RNA underwent reverse transcription to cDNA, which served as the sequencing template. Clones were read by immunoSEQ multiplex PCR, and TCRdb kept only the in-frame ones, dropping some. The repertoire includes 110,000 or so clones, 58% of them detected once, and 25% to 30% sits in the top ten. Remarks on this clone: The antigen remains undetermined.

The V and J ends lost 7 bases and 0 bases respectively, with 19 bases between them. Germline CDR1 SQVTM, CDR2 ANQGSEA. This CDR3 has 15 amino acids. Specified treatment: oral pan-JAK inhibitor, 5-10 mg twice daily. Sorting of PBMCs yielded the CD4+ and CD8+ T cells. General study points: Lesional scalp exceeded normal scalp in clonality, especially in alopecia totalis/universalis. In scalp samples, resident alphabeta T cells of normal skin are also sequenced. Many expanded lesional clones stayed in scalp and blood while on tofacitinib.

This receptor was taken from a human donor with alopecia areata. The genes are TRBV29-1 and TRBJ2-7, with D possibly TRBD2 on 6 matching bases. The specimen comprised CD8+ T cells sorted from blood, sampled at week 4, from a patient treated with tofacitinib. The CDR3 nucleotides read TGCAGCGCCGAGGGAGGCACCATGAGCTCCTACGAGCAGTACTTC. Its protein product is CSAEGGTMSSYEQYF.